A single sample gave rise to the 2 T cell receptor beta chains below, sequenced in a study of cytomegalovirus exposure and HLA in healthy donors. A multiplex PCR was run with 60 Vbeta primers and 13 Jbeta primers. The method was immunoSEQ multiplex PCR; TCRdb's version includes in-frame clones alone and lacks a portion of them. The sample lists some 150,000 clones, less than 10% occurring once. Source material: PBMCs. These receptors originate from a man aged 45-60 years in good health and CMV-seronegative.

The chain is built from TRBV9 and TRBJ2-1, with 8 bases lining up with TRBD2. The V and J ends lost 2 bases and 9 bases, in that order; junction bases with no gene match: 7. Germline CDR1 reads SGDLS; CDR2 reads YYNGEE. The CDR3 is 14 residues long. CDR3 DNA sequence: TGTGCCAGCAGCGTTACGGGGGGGGCGAGTGAGCAGTTCTTC. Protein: CASSVTGGASEQFF. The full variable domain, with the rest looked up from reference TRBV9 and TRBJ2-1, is DSGVTQTPKHLITATGQRVTLRCSPRSGDLSVYWYQQSLDQGLQFLIQYYNGEERAKGNILERFSAQQFPDLHSELNLSSLELGDSALYFCASSVTGGASEQFFGPGTRLTVL.

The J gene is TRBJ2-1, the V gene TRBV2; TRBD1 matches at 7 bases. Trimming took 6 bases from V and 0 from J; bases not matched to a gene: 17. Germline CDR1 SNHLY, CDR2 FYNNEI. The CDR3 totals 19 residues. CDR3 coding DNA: TGTGCCAGCAGAAAATTGACCGGGACAGCAATTTACTCCTACAATGAGCAGTTCTTC. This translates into CASRKLTGTAIYSYNEQFF.